The 30 T cell receptor beta chains below were found in one sample sequenced in a study of blood T cell repertoires in COVID-19. The table came from immunoSEQ multiplex PCR; TCRdb's copy has only in-frame clones and leaves some out. The repertoire consists of some 45,000 clones, with about 90% occurring once and the leading ten covering just under 6.5%. Sequencing used peripheral blood. The receptors here all came from a man aged 70 or older with active COVID-19.

The chain carries TRBV3-1 (or the pseudogene TRBV3-2) and TRBJ2-1, with D hard to call. Trimming cost V 2 bases and J 7 bases, with 18 bases left between them. This CDR3 is built from 16 residues. From germline, CDR1 is LGHDT and CDR2 YNNKEL (reference sequence). CDR3 DNA: TGTGCCAGCAGCCAACCACGGCGACTGGGTGGAAATGAGCAGTTCTTC. It specifies CASSQPRRLGGNEQFF.

CDR3 DNA sequence: TGTGCCAGCAGTGGGGGACAGGGCCGCTCTGGGGCCAACGTCCTGACTTTC. Its translation: CASSGGQGRSGANVLTF. The chain is built from TRBV27 and TRBJ2-6; TRBD1 matches at 9 bases. There are 17 residues in the CDR3. V lost 5 bases to trimming and J lost 0 bases; unmatched junction nucleotides: 5. In germline, CDR1 is MNHEY, CDR2 SMNVEV (reference sequence).

The CDR3 DNA reads as TGTGCCAGCCAGGCGTTGCGGGGGCCAACAGATACGCAGTATTTT. This sequence encodes CASQALRGPTDTQYF. The rearrangement joins TRBV6-5 to TRBJ2-3; weak D call: TRBD2 (7 bases). The CDR3 totals 15 residues. Per the germline V gene, CDR1 is MNHEY and CDR2 is SVGAGI. V shed 8 bases and J shed 3 bases, with 18 bases lying between them.

This clone was seen only once. CDR3 DNA sequence: TGTGCCAGCAGCAAAGAGGGGACAGGGGTAGAGACCCAGTACTTC. Protein product: CASSKEGTGVETQYF. The V and J genes are TRBV21-1 and TRBJ2-5; TRBD1 is the table's D call and was not checked against the DNA. TRBV21-1 is noted as a pseudogene. This CDR3 spans 15 amino acids.

In this sample, this clone turned up once. V is TRBV19 and J is TRBJ1-5, with D possibly matching TRBD1 (5 bases). Between the trimmed V and J ends, which lost 7 bases and 1 base, there was a span of 17 bases. The CDR3 consists of 16 residues. Germline V gene lookup returns CDR1 LNHDA and CDR2 SQIVND (reference sequence). Written as DNA, the CDR3 is TGTGCCAGTATTGGGGTTGGGGGGGACAGCAATCAGCCCCAGCATTTT. It yields the protein CASIGVGGDSNQPQHF. The full variable domain, its missing parts supplied by reference TRBV19 and TRBJ1-5, is DGGITQSPKYLFRKEGQNVTLSCEQNLNHDAMYWYRQDPGQGLRLIYYSQIVNDFQKGDIAEGYSVSREKKESFPLTVTSAQKNPTAFYLCASIGVGGDSNQPQHFGDGTRLSIL.

V usage is TRBV3-1 (or the pseudogene TRBV3-2) and J usage is TRBJ2-7; D uncertain. The CDR3 totals 14 residues. Germline assignment: CDR1 LGHDT and CDR2 YNNKEL (reference sequence). The V gene lost 3 bases and the J gene lost 7 bases, with 16 bases spanning the gap. The CDR3, as DNA: TGTGCCAGCAGCCAGCGTGGGCCGTATAGAGAGCAGTACTTC. Its protein product is CASSQRGPYREQYF.

This rearrangement joins TRBV6-1 to TRBJ1-5, with D unclear. CDR3 length: 16 amino acids. Germline-derived CDR1 and CDR2 are MNHNS and SASEGT. Trimming took off 0 bases at V and 2 bases at J, with 11 bases between the two ends. The CDR3 here is CASSEANAAGNQPQHF. The DNA of the CDR3 is TGTGCCAGCAGTGAAGCGAACGCAGCGGGCAATCAGCCCCAGCATTTT.

The chain employs TRBV6-2 or TRBV6-3 and TRBJ1-3; D is possibly TRBD1 (5 bases). CDR1 is MNHEY and CDR2 is SVGEGT in the germline V gene. CDR3 length equals 16 residues. With 4 bases removed from V and 1 base from J, the gap between germline ends came to 14 bases. CDR3 protein: CASSSRQFSSGNTIYF. The DNA of the CDR3 is TGTGCCAGCAGTTCCCGACAGTTCTCTTCTGGAAACACCATATATTTT.

The rearrangement joins TRBV10-3 to TRBJ2-2; TRBD1 matches at 10 bases. There are 15 residues in the CDR3. J was trimmed by 5 bases and V by 10 bases; bases with no gene match: 10. Germline CDR1 reads ENHRY; CDR2 reads SYGVKD. The CDR3 spells CATWPGQGITGELFF. The CDR3 bases are TGTGCCACTTGGCCGGGACAGGGGATTACCGGGGAGCTGTTTTTT.

The chain is built from TRBV30 and TRBJ1-5; the D gene is possibly TRBD1 (5 bases). Germline CDR1 and CDR2: GTSNPN and SVGIG (reference sequence). The CDR3 consists of 12 residues. Trimming pared 2 bases from V and 4 bases from J, leaving 6 bases between. CDR3 bases: TGTGCCTGGAGTCGACAGAATCAGCCCCAGCATTTT. This encodes CAWSRQNQPQHF. Together with reference TRBV30 and TRBJ1-5, the CDR3 gives the full variable domain: SQTIHQWPATLVQPVGSPLSLECTVEGTSNPNLYWYRQAAGRGLQLLFYSVGIGQISSEVPQNLSASRPQDRQFILSSKKLLLSDSGFYLCAWSRQNQPQHFGDGTRLSIL.

This sequence joins TRBV19 and TRBJ1-4, with 10 bases that match TRBD1. V dropped 5 bases and J dropped 6; count of bases not matched to a gene: 6. Germline-derived CDR1 and CDR2 are LNHDA and SQIVND (reference sequence). The length of the CDR3 is 15 residues. CDR3 bases: TGTGCCAGTAGTGGGACCGGGACAGGGGATGAAAAACTGTTTTTT. Protein sequence: CASSGTGTGDEKLFF.

The chain couples TRBV30 to TRBJ2-1, with TRBD2 matching 8 bases. The V segment lost 2 bases and the J segment 5 bases; nucleotides outside the gene matches: 5. The CDR3 length is 14 residues. Per the germline V gene, CDR1 is GTSNPN and CDR2 is SVGIG (reference sequence). The CDR3 region is CAWSSGGANNEQFF. DNA for the CDR3: TGTGCCTGGAGTTCCGGGGGGGCAAACAATGAGCAGTTCTTC. Supplemented by reference TRBV30 and TRBJ2-1, the full variable domain reads SQTIHQWPATLVQPVGSPLSLECTVEGTSNPNLYWYRQAAGRGLQLLFYSVGIGQISSEVPQNLSASRPQDRQFILSSKKLLLSDSGFYLCAWSSGGANNEQFFGPGTRLTVL.

This clone occurred once. V and J are TRBV5-4 and TRBJ2-3, with D perhaps matching TRBD1 (5 bases). The CDR3 length is 14 residues. CDR1 and CDR2 from the germline V gene are SGHNT and YYREEE (reference sequence). Trimming took off 3 bases at V and 6 bases at J, with 14 bases between the two ends. The CDR3 protein is CASSSTGIPDTQYF. The CDR3 region has the DNA TGTGCCAGCAGCTCCACAGGTATTCCGGATACGCAGTATTTT.

J is TRBJ2-2 and V is TRBV11-2; 8 bases line up with TRBD2. Germline V lookup: CDR1 SGHAT, CDR2 FQNNGV. J gave up 7 bases and V 0 bases, and 7 bases lay outside the gene matches. This CDR3 is built from 16 residues. The CDR3 reads CASSLEGAGGGGELFF. CDR3 coding DNA: TGTGCCAGCAGCTTAGAGGGTGCGGGGGGCGGCGGGGAGCTGTTTTTT.

The chain uses TRBV29-1 and TRBJ1-2; a weak D match, TRBD1 (5 bases). CDR3 length: 15 residues. The germline gives CDR1 SQVTM, CDR2 ANQGSEA. The V gene lost 6 bases and the J gene lost 4 bases, with 21 bases spanning the gap. CDR3 DNA sequence: TGCAGCGTCACTCCGGCCCAGGGAGGTTTCTATGGCTACACCTTC. This gives the protein CSVTPAQGGFYGYTF.

This sequence joins TRBV7-2 and TRBJ1-1; no clear D. The CDR3 is 13 residues long. Germline values: CDR1 SGHTA, CDR2 FQGNSA. The V end was cut by 0 bases, the J end by 3 bases, with 5 bases between. The DNA of the CDR3 is TGTGCCAGCAGCTTAGCGCCAGACACTGAAGCTTTCTTT. Translated: CASSLAPDTEAFF. Complete variable domain (other parts from reference TRBV7-2 and TRBJ1-1): GAGVSQSPSNKVTEKGKDVELRCDPISGHTALYWYRQSLGQGLEFLIYFQGNSAPDKSGLPSDRFSAERTGGSVSTLTIQRTQQEDSAVYLCASSLAPDTEAFFGQGTRLTVV.

This clone was observed a handful of times. V gene TRBV19 combines with J gene TRBJ2-7, with 10 bases that match TRBD1. The germline V gene has CDR1 LNHDA and CDR2 SQIVND (reference sequence). Trimming took 10 bases from V and 7 from J; bases not matched to a gene: 10. This CDR3 spans 13 amino acids. The CDR3 region has the DNA TGTGCCACAGGGACAGGGGTTAGCAGGGAGCAGTACTTC. Encoded protein: CATGTGVSREQYF.

The chain uses TRBV6-2 or TRBV6-3 and TRBJ1-1; 10 bases are a match to TRBD1. Trimming at V came to 5 bases and at J to 5 bases, leaving 11 bases not matched to a gene. The germline CDR1 and CDR2 sequences are MNHEY and SVGEGT. The CDR3 consists of 16 residues. The CDR3 here is CASSQDRGHVGTEAFF. The CDR3 nucleotides read TGTGCCAGCAGTCAAGACAGGGGGCATGTCGGGACTGAAGCTTTCTTT.

The chain joins TRBV13 to TRBJ1-4; 12 bases match TRBD1. The germline gives CDR1 PRHDT, CDR2 FYEKMQ (reference sequence). The CDR3 contains 17 residues. The ends lost 3 bases at V and 3 bases at J; junction bases unmatched: 5. CDR3: CASSFLGQGAANEKLFF. CDR3 coding DNA: TGTGCCAGCAGCTTCTTGGGACAGGGGGCCGCTAATGAAAAACTGTTTTTT.

The V call is TRBV9, the J call TRBJ1-4; 8 bases match TRBD1. The length of the CDR3 is 15 residues. From germline, CDR1 is SGDLS and CDR2 YYNGEE. J gave up 8 bases and V 3 bases, and 9 bases lay outside the gene matches. CDR3 residues: CASSAQGAGEEKLFF. CDR3 nucleotides: TGTGCCAGCAGCGCCCAGGGGGCAGGTGAAGAAAAACTGTTTTTT.

V gene TRBV9 combines with J gene TRBJ2-7; 8 nucleotides agree with TRBD2. The CDR3 contains 13 residues. Trimming cost V 4 bases and J 2 bases; bases outside gene matches: 2. From germline, CDR1 is SGDLS and CDR2 YYNGEE. The CDR3 DNA reads TGTGCCAGCAGCCCGGGGGGGGCCTACGAGCAGTACTTC. This codes for CASSPGGAYEQYF.

The chain carries TRBV3-1 (or the pseudogene TRBV3-2) and TRBJ2-2, with D possibly TRBD1 on 6 matching bases. The germline V and J ends were trimmed by 8 bases and 0 bases, with 10 bases remaining between them. CDR1 and CDR2 from the germline V gene are LGHDT and YNNKEL (reference sequence). The CDR3 is 14 residues long. The CDR3 DNA is TGTGCCAGCCGCAGGGGCTCGAACACCGGGGAGCTGTTTTTT. It encodes CASRRGSNTGELFF.

With regard to this clone: Mismatch with germline at one junction end may stem from a read error. This chain uses TRBV11-2 with TRBJ2-1; 11 positions agree with TRBD2. Germline values: CDR1 SGHAT, CDR2 FQNNGV. The CDR3 runs to 15 residues. The CDR3 is CASSLAGGPTYEQFF. The CDR3 nucleotides read TGTGCCAGCAGTTTAGCGGGGGGGCCTACCTATGAGCAGTTCTTC.

The count of this clone is one. This chain connects TRBV30 to TRBJ1-2, with no clear D. The CDR3 is 12 amino acids. Looked up from germline, CDR1 is GTSNPN and CDR2 is SVGIG (reference sequence). V was trimmed by 7 bases and J by 3 bases, leaving 12 bases between them. CDR3 sequence reads: CALRENDYGYTF. CDR3 nucleotide sequence: TGTGCCTTAAGGGAGAACGACTATGGCTACACCTTC. The complete variable domain, with remaining parts taken from reference TRBV30 and TRBJ1-2, reads SQTIHQWPATLVQPVGSPLSLECTVEGTSNPNLYWYRQAAGRGLQLLFYSVGIGQISSEVPQNLSASRPQDRQFILSSKKLLLSDSGFYLCALRENDYGYTFGSGTRLTVV.

This chain joins TRBV12-5 and TRBJ1-1; D uncertain. This CDR3 is 13 amino acids long. V was pared by 5 bases and J by 3 bases, with 10 bases between. Looked up from germline, CDR1 is LGHNT and CDR2 is FRNRAP. The chain's CDR3 is CASGRGLDTEAFF. For the CDR3, the DNA is TGTGCTAGTGGTAGAGGGTTGGACACTGAAGCTTTCTTT.

This rearrangement joins TRBV5-8 to TRBJ2-5; D perhaps matches TRBD1 (5 bases). Germline V gene lookup returns CDR1 SGHTS and CDR2 YDEGEE. CDR3 size: 14 residues. V lost 2 bases and J lost 2, with 10 bases in between. The CDR3 DNA reads TGTGCCAGCAGCTTTTTAGGGGAACAAGAGACCCAGTACTTC. Residues: CASSFLGEQETQYF.

This sequence joins TRBV5-8 and TRBJ2-5; 14 nucleotides align to TRBD2. The germline V gene has CDR1 SGHTS and CDR2 YDEGEE. The CDR3 is 17 residues long. With V trimmed by 0 bases and J by 5 bases, 6 bases remained unmatched. CDR3 residues: CASSLVGTSGGSETQYF. As DNA, the CDR3 is TGTGCCAGCAGCTTGGTAGGGACTAGCGGGGGCTCGGAGACCCAGTACTTC.

V and J are TRBV4-1 and TRBJ2-5; D not certain. V lost 0 bases to trimming and J lost 3 bases, with 8 bases between them. The germline V gene has CDR1 MGHRA and CDR2 YSYEKL. The CDR3 contains 14 residues. The CDR3 coding sequence is TGCGCCAGCAGCCAAGATAACAGAGAAGAGACCCAGTACTTC. This sequence encodes CASSQDNREETQYF.

The V and J genes are TRBV12-3 or TRBV12-4 and TRBJ1-2; a possible D gene is TRBD1 (6 bases). The CDR3 is 13 residues long. V shed 6 bases and J shed 4 bases, with 12 bases lying between them. The CDR3 loop is CASSRGGGYGYTF. CDR3 nucleotides: TGTGCCAGCAGCCGGGGGGGCGGCTATGGCTACACCTTC.

This sequence joins TRBV5-1 and TRBJ2-2; TRBD2 agrees at 15 bases. With V trimmed by 4 bases and J by 0 bases, 7 bases remained unmatched. Looked up from germline, CDR1 is SGHRS and CDR2 is YFSETQ. CDR3 length: 19 amino acids. The CDR3 sequence is CASSVRTSGGDPNTGELFF. CDR3 bases: TGCGCCAGCAGCGTGCGGACTAGCGGGGGGGACCCGAACACCGGGGAGCTGTTTTTT.